The 8 T cell receptor beta chains below come from one sample, sequenced in a study of CD8+ T cells in alopecia areata. As the sequencing template, cDNA was produced by extracting RNA and reverse transcribing it. Profiling relied on immunoSEQ multiplex PCR, and the TCRdb table lists in-frame clones only, not all of them. In the table there are 100,000 to 130,000 clones, 45% to 60% of which are singletons. Sequences were obtained from NKG2D-low CD8+ T cells sorted from blood. These receptor sequences come from a human donor with alopecia areata.

J is TRBJ1-4 and V is TRBV13, with a possible D match to TRBD1 (5 bases). Germline CDR1 PRHDT, CDR2 FYEKMQ (reference sequence). V gave up 5 bases and J gave up 6 bases, with 13 bases separating them. The CDR3 totals 14 residues. In DNA, the CDR3 is TGTGCCAGCAGCCCGGGGGTTCCGGATGAAAAACTGTTTTTT. This translates into CASSPGVPDEKLFF. Full variable domain (outside the CDR3, taken from reference TRBV13 and TRBJ1-4): AAGVIQSPRHLIKEKRETATLKCYPIPRHDTVYWYQQGPGQDPQFLISFYEKMQSDKGSIPDRFSAQQFSDYHSELNMSSLELGDSALYFCASSPGVPDEKLFFGSGTQLSVL.

V gene TRBV27 combines with J gene TRBJ2-1; the match to TRBD2 covers 14 bases. From germline, CDR1 is MNHEY and CDR2 SMNVEV (reference sequence). The CDR3 totals 19 residues. Trimming at V came to 4 bases and at J to 0 bases, leaving 8 bases not matched to a gene. The CDR3 sequence: CASSSSSGTSGSSYNEQFF. DNA for the CDR3: TGTGCCAGCAGTTCCTCCTCCGGGACTAGCGGGAGCTCCTACAATGAGCAGTTCTTC.

The CDR3 region is CASSSRSLNEQFF. The CDR3 DNA reads TGTGCCAGCAGCTCAAGGAGCCTCAATGAGCAGTTCTTC. V gene TRBV7-9 combines with J gene TRBJ2-1; D call uncertain. Trimming stripped 4 bases from V and 6 bases from J, with 10 bases between. This CDR3 is 13 amino acids long. CDR1 and CDR2 from the germline V gene are SEHNR and FQNEAQ (reference sequence).

This chain links TRBV5-4 with TRBJ2-2; no clear D. The CDR3 spans 13 residues. Germline V gives CDR1 SGHNT, CDR2 YYREEE (reference sequence). V lost 8 bases and J 6 bases, leaving 14 bases between the germline ends. The CDR3, as DNA: TGTGCCAGTGGTCTGGGGTGGGCCGGGGAGCTGTTTTTT. Its translation is CASGLGWAGELFF.

This rearrangement joins TRBV7-8 to TRBJ2-1, with 11 bases that match TRBD2. Trimming took 1 base from V and 10 from J; bases not matched to a gene: 12. The CDR3 consists of 17 residues. Germline loops: CDR1 SGHVS, CDR2 FQNEAQ. In nucleotides, the CDR3 is TGTGCCAGCAGCTTAGAGGGTATGGCTAGCGGGAGGCAAGAGCAGTTCTTC. This gives the protein CASSLEGMASGRQEQFF. The whole variable domain, remainder taken from reference TRBV7-8 and TRBJ2-1, is GAGVSQSPRYKVAKRGQDVALRCDPISGHVSLFWYQQALGQGPEFLTYFQNEAQLDKSGLPSDRFFAERPEGSVSTLKIQRTQQEDSAVYLCASSLEGMASGRQEQFFGPGTRLTVL.

This chain links TRBV28 with TRBJ2-1; TRBD2 might be the D (5 bases). The ends were cut back, 3 bases at V and 4 bases at J, with 13 bases in the middle. There are 15 residues in the CDR3. CDR1 MDHEN and CDR2 SYDVKM come from the germline V gene. CDR3 DNA sequence: TGTGCCAGCAGTTTCACTAGGAGTGGTTACAATGAGCAGTTCTTC. Amino acid sequence: CASSFTRSGYNEQFF.

The V and J genes are TRBV28 and TRBJ2-3; possible D gene TRBD2, 6 bases. This CDR3 has 15 amino acids. Per the germline V gene, CDR1 is MDHEN and CDR2 is SYDVKM. The ends were cut back, 4 bases at V and 5 bases at J, with 16 bases in the middle. The CDR3 protein is CASSSTGSRVDTQYF. CDR3 coding DNA: TGTGCCAGCAGTTCCACCGGGAGTAGAGTAGATACGCAGTATTTT. The full variable domain, completed using reference TRBV28 and TRBJ2-3, is DVKVTQSSRYLVKRTGEKVFLECVQDMDHENMFWYRQDPGLGLRLIYFSYDVKMKEKGDIPEGYSVSREKKERFSLILESASTNQTSMYLCASSSTGSRVDTQYFGPGTRLTVL.

The chain joins TRBV5-4 to TRBJ2-1; no firm D call. Germline CDR1 is SGHNT and CDR2 is YYREEE (reference sequence). V was pared by 4 bases and J by 6 bases, with 17 bases between. CDR3 length equals 15 residues. The DNA for the CDR3 is TGTGCCAGCAGCCAAGATCTAGATGGGGTCAATGAGCAGTTCTTC. Protein product: CASSQDLDGVNEQFF. Full variable domain (missing parts from reference TRBV5-4 and TRBJ2-1): ETGVTQSPTHLIKTRGQQVTLRCSSQSGHNTVSWYQQALGQGPQFIFQYYREEENGRGNFPPRFSGLQFPNYSSELNVNALELDDSALYLCASSQDLDGVNEQFFGPGTRLTVL.